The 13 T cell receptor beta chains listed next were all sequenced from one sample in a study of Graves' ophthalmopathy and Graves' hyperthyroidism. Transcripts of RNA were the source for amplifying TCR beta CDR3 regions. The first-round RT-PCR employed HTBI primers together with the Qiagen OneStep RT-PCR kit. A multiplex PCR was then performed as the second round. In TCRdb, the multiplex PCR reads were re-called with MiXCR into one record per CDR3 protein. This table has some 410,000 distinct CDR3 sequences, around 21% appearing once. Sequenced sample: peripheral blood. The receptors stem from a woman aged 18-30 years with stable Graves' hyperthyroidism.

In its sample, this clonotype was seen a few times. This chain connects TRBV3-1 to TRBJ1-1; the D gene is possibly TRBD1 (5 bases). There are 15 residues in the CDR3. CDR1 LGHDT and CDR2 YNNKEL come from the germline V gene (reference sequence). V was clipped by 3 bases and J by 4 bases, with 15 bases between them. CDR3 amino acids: CASSHLTLGGTEAFF. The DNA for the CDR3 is TGTGCCAGCAGCCATCTAACCCTCGGGGGCACTGAAGCTTTCTTT.

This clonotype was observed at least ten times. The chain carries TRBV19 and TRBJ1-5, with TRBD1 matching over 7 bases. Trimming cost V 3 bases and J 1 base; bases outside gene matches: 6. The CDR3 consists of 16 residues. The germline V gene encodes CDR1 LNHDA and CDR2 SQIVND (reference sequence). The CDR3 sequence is CASSMGTGASNQPQHF. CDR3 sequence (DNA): TGTGCCAGTAGTATGGGAACAGGGGCGAGCAATCAGCCCCAGCATTTT.

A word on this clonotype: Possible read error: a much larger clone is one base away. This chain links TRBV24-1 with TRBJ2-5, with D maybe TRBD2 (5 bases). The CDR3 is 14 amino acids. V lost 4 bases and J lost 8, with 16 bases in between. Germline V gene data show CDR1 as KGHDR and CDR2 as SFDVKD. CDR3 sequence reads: CATSDPGLADTQYF. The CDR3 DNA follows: TGTGCCACCAGTGACCCTGGACTTGCAGACACCCAGTACTTC.

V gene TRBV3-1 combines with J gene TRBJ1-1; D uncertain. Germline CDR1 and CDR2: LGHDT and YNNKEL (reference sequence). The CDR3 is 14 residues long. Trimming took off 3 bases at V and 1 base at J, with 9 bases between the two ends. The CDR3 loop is CASSHRRKNTEAFF. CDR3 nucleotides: TGTGCCAGCAGCCACCGACGGAAGAACACTGAAGCTTTCTTT.

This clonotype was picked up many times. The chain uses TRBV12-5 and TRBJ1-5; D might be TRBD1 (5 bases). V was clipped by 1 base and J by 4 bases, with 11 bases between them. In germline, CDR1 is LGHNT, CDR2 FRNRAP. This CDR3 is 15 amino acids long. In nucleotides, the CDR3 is TGTGCTAGTGGTTTGGAAGGGCAGGGAAATCAGCCCCAGCATTTT. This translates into CASGLEGQGNQPQHF.

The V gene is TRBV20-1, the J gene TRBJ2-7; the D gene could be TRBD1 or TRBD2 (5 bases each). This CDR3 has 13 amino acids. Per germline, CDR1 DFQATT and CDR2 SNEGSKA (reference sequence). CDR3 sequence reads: CIIRDRSSYEQYF. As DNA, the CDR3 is TGCATTATCCGGGACCGAAGTTCCTACGAGCAGTACTTC.

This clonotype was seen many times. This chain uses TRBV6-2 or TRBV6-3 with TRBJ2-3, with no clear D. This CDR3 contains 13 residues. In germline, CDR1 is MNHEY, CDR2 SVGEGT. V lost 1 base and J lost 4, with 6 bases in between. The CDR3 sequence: CASSYWVPDTQYF. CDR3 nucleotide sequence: TGTGCCAGCAGTTACTGGGTGCCAGATACGCAGTATTTT.

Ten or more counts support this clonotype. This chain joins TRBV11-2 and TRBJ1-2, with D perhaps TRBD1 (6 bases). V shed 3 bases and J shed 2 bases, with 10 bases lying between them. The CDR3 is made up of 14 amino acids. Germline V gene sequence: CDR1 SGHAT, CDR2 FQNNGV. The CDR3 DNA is TGTGCCAGCAGCTTTTGGGACACCAACTATGGCTACACCTTC. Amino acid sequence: CASSFWDTNYGYTF.

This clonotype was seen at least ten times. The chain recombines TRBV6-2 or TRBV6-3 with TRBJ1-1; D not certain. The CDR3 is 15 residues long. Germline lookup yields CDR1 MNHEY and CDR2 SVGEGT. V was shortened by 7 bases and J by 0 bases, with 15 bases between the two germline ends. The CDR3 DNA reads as TGTGCCAGCAAGCGGGTGACAAGCCTGAACACTGAAGCTTTCTTT. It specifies CASKRVTSLNTEAFF.

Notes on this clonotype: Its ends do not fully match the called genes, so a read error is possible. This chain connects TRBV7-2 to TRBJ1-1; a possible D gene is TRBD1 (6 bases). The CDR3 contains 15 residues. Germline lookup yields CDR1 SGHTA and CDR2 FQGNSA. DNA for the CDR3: TGTGCCAGCAGCTCCGGACAGTTTTTGAACACTGATGCTTTCTTT. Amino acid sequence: CASSSGQFLNTDAFF. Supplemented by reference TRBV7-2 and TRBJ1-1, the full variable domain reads GAGVSQSPSNKVTEKGKDVELRCDPISGHTALYWYRQSLGQGLEFLIYFQGNSAPDKSGLPSDRFSAERTGGSVSTLTIQRTQQEDSAVYLCASSSGQFLNTDAFFGQGTRLTVV.

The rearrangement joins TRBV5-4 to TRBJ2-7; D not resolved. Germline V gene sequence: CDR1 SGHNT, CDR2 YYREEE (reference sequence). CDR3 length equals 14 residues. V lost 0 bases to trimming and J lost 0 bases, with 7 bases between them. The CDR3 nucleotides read TGTGCCAGCAGCTTGGACGGAAACTCCTACGAGCAGTACTTC. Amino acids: CASSLDGNSYEQYF.

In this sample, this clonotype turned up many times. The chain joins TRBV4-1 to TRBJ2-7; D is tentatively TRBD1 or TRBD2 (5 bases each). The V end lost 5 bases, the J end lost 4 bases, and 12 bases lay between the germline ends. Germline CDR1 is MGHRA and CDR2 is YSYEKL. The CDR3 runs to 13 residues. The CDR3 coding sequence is TGCGCCAGCAGCGGTGGGGGTCAGTACGAGCAGTACTTC. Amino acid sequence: CASSGGGQYEQYF.

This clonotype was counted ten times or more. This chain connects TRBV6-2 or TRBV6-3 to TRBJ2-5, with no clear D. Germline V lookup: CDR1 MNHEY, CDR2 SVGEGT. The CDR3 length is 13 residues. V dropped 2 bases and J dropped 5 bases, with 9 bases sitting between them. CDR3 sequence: CASSYAVRETQYF. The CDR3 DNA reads TGTGCCAGCAGTTACGCGGTGAGGGAGACCCAGTACTTC.